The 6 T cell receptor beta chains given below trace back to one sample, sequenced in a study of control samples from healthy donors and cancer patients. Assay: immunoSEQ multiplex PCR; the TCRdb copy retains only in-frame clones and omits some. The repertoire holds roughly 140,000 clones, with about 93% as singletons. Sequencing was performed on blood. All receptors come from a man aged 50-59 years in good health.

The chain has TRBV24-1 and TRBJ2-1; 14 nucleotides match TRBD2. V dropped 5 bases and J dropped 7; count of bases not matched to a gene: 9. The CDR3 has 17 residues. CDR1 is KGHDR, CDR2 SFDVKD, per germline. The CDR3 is CATSGLAGGPSGNEQFF. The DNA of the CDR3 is TGTGCCACCAGTGGACTAGCGGGAGGGCCCTCGGGAAATGAGCAGTTCTTC.

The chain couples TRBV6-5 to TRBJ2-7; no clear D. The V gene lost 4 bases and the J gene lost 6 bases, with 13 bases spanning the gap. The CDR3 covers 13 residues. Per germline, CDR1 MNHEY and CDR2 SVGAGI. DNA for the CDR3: TGTGCCAGCAGTTTCCCCCAAGCCTCCGAGCAGTACTTC. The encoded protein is CASSFPQASEQYF.

CDR3 DNA sequence: TGCGCCAGCAGATCCGGGACAGGGGGCACTGAAGCTTTCTTT. Its protein is CASRSGTGGTEAFF. This chain connects TRBV10-2 to TRBJ1-1, with 11 bases fitting TRBD1. V gave up 6 bases and J gave up 4 bases; unmatched junction bases: 4. The CDR3 loop spans 14 amino acids. The germline V gene has CDR1 WSHSY and CDR2 SAAADI.

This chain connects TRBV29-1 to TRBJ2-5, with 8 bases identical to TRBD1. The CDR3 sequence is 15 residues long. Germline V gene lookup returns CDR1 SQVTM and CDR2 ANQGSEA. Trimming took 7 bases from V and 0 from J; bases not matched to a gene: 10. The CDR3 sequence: CSGWGTGANQETQYF. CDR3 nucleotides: TGCAGCGGTTGGGGGACAGGTGCAAACCAAGAGACCCAGTACTTC.

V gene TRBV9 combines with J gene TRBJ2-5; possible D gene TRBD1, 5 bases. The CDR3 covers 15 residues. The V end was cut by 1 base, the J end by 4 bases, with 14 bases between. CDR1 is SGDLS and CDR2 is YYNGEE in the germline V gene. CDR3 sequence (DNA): TGTGCCAGCAGCGTACTGGGGCAGCAACTAGAGACCCAGTACTTC. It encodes CASSVLGQQLETQYF.

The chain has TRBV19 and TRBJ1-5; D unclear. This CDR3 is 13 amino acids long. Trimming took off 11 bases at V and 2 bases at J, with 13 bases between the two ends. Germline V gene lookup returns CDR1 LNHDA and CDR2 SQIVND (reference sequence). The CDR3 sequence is CAGSPEGNQPQHF. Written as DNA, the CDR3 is TGTGCCGGCTCGCCGGAGGGCAATCAGCCCCAGCATTTT.